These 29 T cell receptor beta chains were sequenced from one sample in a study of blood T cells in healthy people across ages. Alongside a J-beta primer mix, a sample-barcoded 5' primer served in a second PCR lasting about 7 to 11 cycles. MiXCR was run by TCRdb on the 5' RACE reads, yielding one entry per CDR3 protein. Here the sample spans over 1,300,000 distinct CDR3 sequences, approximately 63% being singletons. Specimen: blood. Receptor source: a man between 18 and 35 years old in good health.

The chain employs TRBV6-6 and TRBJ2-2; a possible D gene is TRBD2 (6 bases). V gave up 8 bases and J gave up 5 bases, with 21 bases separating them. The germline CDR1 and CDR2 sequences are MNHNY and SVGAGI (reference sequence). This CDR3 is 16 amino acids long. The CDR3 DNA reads TGTGCCAGCGGTGTCGACGGACTAACTTCGACCGGGGAGCTGTTTTTT. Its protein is CASGVDGLTSTGELFF.

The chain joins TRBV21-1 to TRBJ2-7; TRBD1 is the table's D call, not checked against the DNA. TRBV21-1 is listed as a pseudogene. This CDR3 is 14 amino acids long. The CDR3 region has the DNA TGTGCCAGCAGCACGGACAGGGTGTCTGGCGAGCAGTACTTC. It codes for CASSTDRVSGEQYF.

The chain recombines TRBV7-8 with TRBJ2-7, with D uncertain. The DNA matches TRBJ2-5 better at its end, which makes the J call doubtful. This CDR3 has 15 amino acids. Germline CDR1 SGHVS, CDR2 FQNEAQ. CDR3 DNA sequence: TGTGCCAGCAGCTTCCCTTTTGGGGTTCGCGGGACCCAGTACTTC. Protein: CASSFPFGVRGTQYF.

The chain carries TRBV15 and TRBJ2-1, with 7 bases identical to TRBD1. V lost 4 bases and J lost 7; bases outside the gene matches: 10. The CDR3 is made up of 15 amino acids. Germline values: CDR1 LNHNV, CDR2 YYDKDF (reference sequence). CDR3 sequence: CATSITGAAWNEQFF. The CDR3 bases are TGTGCCACCAGCATTACAGGGGCGGCTTGGAATGAGCAGTTCTTC.

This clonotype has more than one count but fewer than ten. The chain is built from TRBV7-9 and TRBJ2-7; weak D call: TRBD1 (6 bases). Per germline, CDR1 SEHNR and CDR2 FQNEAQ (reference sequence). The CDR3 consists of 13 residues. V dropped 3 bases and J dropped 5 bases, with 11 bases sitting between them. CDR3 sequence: CASSFTGQNEQYF. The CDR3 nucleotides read TGTGCCAGCAGCTTCACAGGGCAAAACGAGCAGTACTTC.

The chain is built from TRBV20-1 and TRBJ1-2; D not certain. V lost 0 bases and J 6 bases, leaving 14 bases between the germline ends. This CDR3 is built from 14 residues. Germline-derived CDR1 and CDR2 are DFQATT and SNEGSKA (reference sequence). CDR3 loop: CSARDLGGWDGYTF. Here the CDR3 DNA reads TGCAGTGCTAGAGATCTAGGAGGTTGGGATGGCTACACCTTC.

CDR3 coding DNA: TGTGCCAGCAGTTCCCCCCCCCTCCTGGCAGAGACCCAGTACTTC. Translation: CASSSPPLLAETQYF. V usage is TRBV7-2 and J usage is TRBJ2-5, with no clear D. The CDR3 has 15 amino acids. V lost 6 bases to trimming and J lost 4 bases, with 18 bases between them. CDR1 is SGHTA and CDR2 is FQGNSA in the germline V gene.

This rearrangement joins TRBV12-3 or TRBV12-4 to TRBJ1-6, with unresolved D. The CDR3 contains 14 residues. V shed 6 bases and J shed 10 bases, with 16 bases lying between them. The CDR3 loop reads CASRKPAAGSPLHF. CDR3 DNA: TGTGCCAGCAGGAAACCGGCCGCGGGGTCACCCCTCCACTTT.

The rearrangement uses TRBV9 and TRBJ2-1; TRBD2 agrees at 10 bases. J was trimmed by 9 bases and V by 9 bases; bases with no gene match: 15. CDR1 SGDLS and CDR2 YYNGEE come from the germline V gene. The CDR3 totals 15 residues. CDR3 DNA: TGTGCCACCGCTCCCACTAGCGGGACCCCCGGTGAGCAGTTCTTC. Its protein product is CATAPTSGTPGEQFF.

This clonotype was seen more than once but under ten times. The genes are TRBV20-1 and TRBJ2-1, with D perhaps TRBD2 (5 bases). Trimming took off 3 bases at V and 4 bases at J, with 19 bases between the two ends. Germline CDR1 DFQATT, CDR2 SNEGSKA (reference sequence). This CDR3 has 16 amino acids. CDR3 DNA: TGCAGTGCTAGCCCCTATGAGCGGCCTTGGTACAATGAGCAGTTCTTC. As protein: CSASPYERPWYNEQFF.

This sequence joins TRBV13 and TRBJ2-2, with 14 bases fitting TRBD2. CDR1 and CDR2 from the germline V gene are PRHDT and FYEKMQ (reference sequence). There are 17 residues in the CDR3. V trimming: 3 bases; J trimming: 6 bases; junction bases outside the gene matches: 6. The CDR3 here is CASSFGLAGGTAGELFF. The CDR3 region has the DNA TGTGCCAGCAGCTTTGGACTAGCGGGAGGAACGGCCGGGGAGCTGTTTTTT.

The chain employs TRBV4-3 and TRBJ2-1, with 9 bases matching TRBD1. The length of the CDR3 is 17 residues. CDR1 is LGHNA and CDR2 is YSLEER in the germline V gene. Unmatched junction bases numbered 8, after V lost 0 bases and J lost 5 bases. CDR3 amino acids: CASSQDLMRTGDNEQFF. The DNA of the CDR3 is TGCGCCAGCAGCCAAGATCTTATGAGGACAGGGGACAATGAGCAGTTCTTC.

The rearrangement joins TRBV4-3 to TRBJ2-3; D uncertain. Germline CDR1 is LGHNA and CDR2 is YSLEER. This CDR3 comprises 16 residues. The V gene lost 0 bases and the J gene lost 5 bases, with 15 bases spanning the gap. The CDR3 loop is CASSQEGSASIDTQYF. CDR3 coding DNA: TGCGCCAGCAGCCAAGAAGGTTCAGCGAGTATAGATACGCAGTATTTT.

The CDR3 protein is CATRPRLAINYNEQFF. The DNA of the CDR3 is TGTGCCACCCGACCCAGACTAGCGATTAATTACAATGAGCAGTTCTTC. This rearrangement joins TRBV6-6 to TRBJ2-1; 8 positions agree with TRBD2. The ends lost 10 bases at V and 4 bases at J; junction bases unmatched: 15. The CDR3 loop spans 16 amino acids. Germline V CDR1 and CDR2: MNHNY, SVGAGI (reference sequence).

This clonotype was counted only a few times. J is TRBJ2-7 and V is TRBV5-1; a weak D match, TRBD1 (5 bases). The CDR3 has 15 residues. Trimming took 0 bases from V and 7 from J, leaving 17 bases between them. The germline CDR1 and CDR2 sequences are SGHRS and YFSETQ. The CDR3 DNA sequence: TGCGCCAGCAGCTTGGAGCAGGGCCTCTCAAGGGAGCAGTACTTC. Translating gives CASSLEQGLSREQYF.

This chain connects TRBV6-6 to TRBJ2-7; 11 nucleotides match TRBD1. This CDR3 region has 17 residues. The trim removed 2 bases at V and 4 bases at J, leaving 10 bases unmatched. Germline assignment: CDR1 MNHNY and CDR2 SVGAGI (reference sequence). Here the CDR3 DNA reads TGTGCCAGCAGTTACACGACATCCGGGACAGGGGGTTACGAGCAGTACTTC. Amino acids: CASSYTTSGTGGYEQYF.

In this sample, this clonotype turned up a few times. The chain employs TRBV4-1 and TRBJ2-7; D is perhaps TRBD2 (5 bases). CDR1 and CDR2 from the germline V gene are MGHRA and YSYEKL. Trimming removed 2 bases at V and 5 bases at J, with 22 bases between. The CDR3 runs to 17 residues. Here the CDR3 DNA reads TGCGCCAGCAGCCAATACATCCCCGTCCGTCTCGGGGACGAGCAGTACTTC. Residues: CASSQYIPVRLGDEQYF.

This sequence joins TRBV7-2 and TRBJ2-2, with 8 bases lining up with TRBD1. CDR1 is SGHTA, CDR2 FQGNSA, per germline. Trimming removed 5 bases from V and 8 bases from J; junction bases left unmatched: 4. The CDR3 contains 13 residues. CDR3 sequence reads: CASSAHRGGELFF. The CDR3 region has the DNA TGTGCCAGCAGCGCACACAGGGGGGGGGAGCTGTTTTTT.

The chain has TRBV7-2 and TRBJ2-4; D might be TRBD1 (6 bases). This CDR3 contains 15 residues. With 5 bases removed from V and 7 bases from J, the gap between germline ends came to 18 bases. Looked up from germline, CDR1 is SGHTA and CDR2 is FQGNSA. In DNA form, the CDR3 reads TGTGCCAGCAGCGTCAACAGGGTGCCCACTAACATTCAGTACTTC. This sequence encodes CASSVNRVPTNIQYF. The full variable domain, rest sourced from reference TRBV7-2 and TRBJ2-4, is GAGVSQSPSNKVTEKGKDVELRCDPISGHTALYWYRQSLGQGLEFLIYFQGNSAPDKSGLPSDRFSAERTGGSVSTLTIQRTQQEDSAVYLCASSVNRVPTNIQYFGAGTRLSVL.

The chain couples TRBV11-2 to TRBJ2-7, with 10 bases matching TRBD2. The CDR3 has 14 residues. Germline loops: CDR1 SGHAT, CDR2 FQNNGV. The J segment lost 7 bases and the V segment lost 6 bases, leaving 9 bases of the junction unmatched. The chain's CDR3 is CASRVAGGYNEQYF. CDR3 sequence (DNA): TGTGCCAGCAGGGTAGCGGGAGGTTACAATGAGCAGTACTTC.

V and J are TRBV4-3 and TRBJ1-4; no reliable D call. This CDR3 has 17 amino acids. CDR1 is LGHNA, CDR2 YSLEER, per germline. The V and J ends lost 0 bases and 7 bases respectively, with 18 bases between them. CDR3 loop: CASSQEDRAGGGEKLFF. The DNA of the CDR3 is TGCGCCAGCAGCCAAGAAGATCGAGCGGGAGGCGGTGAAAAACTGTTTTTT.

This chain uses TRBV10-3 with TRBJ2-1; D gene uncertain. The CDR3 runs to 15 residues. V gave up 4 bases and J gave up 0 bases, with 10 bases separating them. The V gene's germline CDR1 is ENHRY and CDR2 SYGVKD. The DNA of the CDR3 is TGTGCCATCAGTGGTGGCGGAAGCTCCTACAATGAGCAGTTCTTC. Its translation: CAISGGGSSYNEQFF.

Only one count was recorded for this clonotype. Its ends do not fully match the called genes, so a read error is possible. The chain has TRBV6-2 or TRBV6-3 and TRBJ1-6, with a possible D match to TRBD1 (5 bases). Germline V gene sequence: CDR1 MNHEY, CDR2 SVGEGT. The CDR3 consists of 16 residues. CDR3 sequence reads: CASSHGAENYNSPLHF. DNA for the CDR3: TGTGCCAGCAGCCACGGGGCCGAAAATTATAATTCACCCCTCCACTTC.

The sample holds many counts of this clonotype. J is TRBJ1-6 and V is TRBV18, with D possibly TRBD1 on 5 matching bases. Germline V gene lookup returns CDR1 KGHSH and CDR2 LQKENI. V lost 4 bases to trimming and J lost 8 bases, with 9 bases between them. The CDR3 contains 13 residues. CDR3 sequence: CASSRDRDSPLHF. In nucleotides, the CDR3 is TGTGCCAGCTCACGGGACCGGGATTCACCCCTCCACTTT.

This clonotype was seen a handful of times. The CDR3 DNA is TGTGCCAGCAGCGAATGGGGTAGCGGGGGATTCTCCTACAATGAGCAGTTCTTC. The encoded protein is CASSEWGSGGFSYNEQFF. V and J are TRBV7-9 and TRBJ2-1, with TRBD2 identical over 9 bases. Germline CDR1 SEHNR, CDR2 FQNEAQ (reference sequence). V was clipped by 5 bases and J by 0 bases; unmatched bases: 11. This CDR3 is built from 18 residues.

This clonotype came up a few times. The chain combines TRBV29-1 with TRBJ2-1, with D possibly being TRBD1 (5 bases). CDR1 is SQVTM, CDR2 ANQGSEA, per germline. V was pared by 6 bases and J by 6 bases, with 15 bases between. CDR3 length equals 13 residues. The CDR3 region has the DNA TGCAGCGTCGATACTCAGGGCGTCAATGAGCAGTTCTTC. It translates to CSVDTQGVNEQFF.

In DNA form, the CDR3 reads TGCGCCAGCAGCGGCCTTCTTGGTGACGAGCAGTACTTC. Its protein is CASSGLLGDEQYF. The genes are TRBV4-1 and TRBJ2-7; D remains unclear. V lost 5 bases and J lost 5, with 13 bases in between. Germline V lookup: CDR1 MGHRA, CDR2 YSYEKL. CDR3 length equals 13 residues.

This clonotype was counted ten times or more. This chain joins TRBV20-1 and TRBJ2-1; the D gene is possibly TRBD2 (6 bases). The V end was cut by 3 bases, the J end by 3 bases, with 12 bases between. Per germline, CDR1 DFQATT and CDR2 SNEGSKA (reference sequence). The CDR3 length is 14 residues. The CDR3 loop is CSASGRALYNEQFF. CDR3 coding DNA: TGCAGTGCTAGCGGGAGAGCCCTCTACAATGAGCAGTTCTTC.

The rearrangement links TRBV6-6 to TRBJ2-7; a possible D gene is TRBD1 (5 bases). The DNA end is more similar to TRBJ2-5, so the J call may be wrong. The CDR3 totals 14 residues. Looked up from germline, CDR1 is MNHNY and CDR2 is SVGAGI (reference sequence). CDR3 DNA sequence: TGTGCCAGCAGCCGCCACCCCAGGGTTAAGACCCAGTACTTC. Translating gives CASSRHPRVKTQYF.